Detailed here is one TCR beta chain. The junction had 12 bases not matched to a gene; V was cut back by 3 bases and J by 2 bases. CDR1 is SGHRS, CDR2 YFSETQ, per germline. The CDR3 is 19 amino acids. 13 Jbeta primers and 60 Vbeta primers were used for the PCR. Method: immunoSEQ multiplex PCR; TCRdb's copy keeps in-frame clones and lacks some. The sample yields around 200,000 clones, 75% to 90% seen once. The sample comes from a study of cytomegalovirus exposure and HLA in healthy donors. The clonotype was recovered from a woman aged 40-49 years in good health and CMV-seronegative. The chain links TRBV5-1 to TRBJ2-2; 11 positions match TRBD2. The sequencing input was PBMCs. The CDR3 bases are TGCGCCAGCAGCTCCTACGGGTCGGGACTAGCGGCAAACACCGGGGAGCTGTTTTTT. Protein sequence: CASSSYGSGLAANTGELFF.